This TCR beta chain appears in the sequencing data of a study of technical replicates of blood from a few donors. The CDR3 runs 17 residues. CDR1 and CDR2 (germline): MGHRA, YSYEKL. V was pared by 2 bases and J by 3 bases, with 13 bases of the junction left unmatched. This clone came up once. Using immunoSEQ multiplex PCR, the repertoire was profiled, and TCRdb retains in-frame clones only, with some absent. The sample records about 76,000 clones, around 97% being singletons. The chain has TRBV4-1 and TRBJ2-7; 7 positions agree with TRBD2. Sequencing input: T cells isolated from PBMCs. This clonotype was obtained from a human donor in good health. The CDR3 loop is CASSQPLTSAGDYEQYF. In nucleotides, the CDR3 is TGCGCCAGCAGCCAACCCTTGACCTCGGCGGGAGACTACGAGCAGTACTTC.